The 12 T cell receptor beta chains below were found in one sample sequenced in a study of early T cells in non-severe SARS-CoV-2 infection. TCRdb independently ran MiXCR on the 5' RACE reads; one entry per CDR3 protein. The sample holds about 60,000 distinct CDR3 sequences; 9.5% to 15% are singletons and the top ten take roughly 4.5%. The sequenced sample consisted of whole blood. These receptors were taken from an adult who was a healthcare worker with PCR-confirmed SARS-CoV-2 infection or an uninfected control (not recorded which).

This clonotype was observed many times. The rearrangement uses TRBV6-1 and TRBJ1-6; possible D gene TRBD1, 6 bases. This CDR3 has 16 amino acids. The V gene lost 8 bases and the J gene lost 0 bases, with 14 bases spanning the gap. In germline, CDR1 is MNHNS, CDR2 SASEGT. The CDR3 coding sequence is TGTGCCAGCTTAGGACAGAGAAACTCCTATAATTCACCCCTCCACTTT. Amino acid sequence: CASLGQRNSYNSPLHF.

V is TRBV19 and J is TRBJ2-7, with 9 positions matching TRBD1. V was pared by 5 bases and J by 6 bases, with 17 bases of the junction left unmatched. CDR3 length equals 17 residues. The germline V gene encodes CDR1 LNHDA and CDR2 SQIVND (reference sequence). This chain's CDR3 is CASSSRAGQGISGEQYF. Here the CDR3 DNA reads TGTGCCAGTAGTTCCCGCGCCGGACAGGGGATTTCAGGCGAGCAGTACTTC.

V gene TRBV25-1 combines with J gene TRBJ2-1; D gene unclear. Germline V gene data show CDR1 as MGHDK and CDR2 as SYGVNS. CDR3 length: 13 amino acids. V lost 7 bases and J lost 2, with 9 bases in between. The CDR3 loop reads CASMPFAYNEQFF. The CDR3 DNA follows: TGTGCCAGCATGCCCTTTGCCTACAATGAGCAGTTCTTC.

This clonotype was counted at least ten times. V gene TRBV5-1 combines with J gene TRBJ2-5; D gene uncertain. Germline assignment: CDR1 SGHRS and CDR2 YFSETQ. Between the trimmed V and J ends, which lost 4 bases and 3 bases, there was a span of 13 bases. This CDR3 region has 14 residues. The CDR3 loop is CASSVGQNKETQYF. The DNA of the CDR3 is TGCGCCAGCAGCGTGGGCCAAAACAAAGAGACCCAGTACTTC.

This clonotype was found a few times. This chain joins TRBV11-2 and TRBJ2-7, with 11 nucleotides matching TRBD2. The CDR3 is 16 amino acids. Germline-derived CDR1 and CDR2 are SGHAT and FQNNGV. V lost 5 bases to trimming and J lost 2 bases; unmatched junction nucleotides: 8. The CDR3 protein is CASSRGLAGQAYEQYF. The CDR3 nucleotides are TGTGCCAGCAGCCGAGGACTAGCGGGCCAAGCCTACGAGCAGTACTTC. The full variable domain, rest sourced from reference TRBV11-2 and TRBJ2-7, is EAGVAQSPRYKIIEKRQSVAFWCNPISGHATLYWYQQILGQGPKLLIQFQNNGVVDDSQLPKDRFSAERLKGVDSTLKIQPAKLEDSAVYLCASSRGLAGQAYEQYFGPGTRLTVT.

This clonotype was counted only a few times. The CDR3, as DNA: TGCAGTGCTAATCGGGGCCCTTCCGAAAATGAAAAACTGTTTTTT. Amino acids: CSANRGPSENEKLFF. This chain connects TRBV20-1 to TRBJ1-4; TRBD1 might be the D (5 bases). The CDR3 is 15 amino acids. The germline V and J ends were trimmed by 4 bases and 5 bases, with 17 bases remaining between them. Germline values: CDR1 DFQATT, CDR2 SNEGSKA (reference sequence).

This clonotype was counted between two and nine times. The gene calls are TRBV12-3 or TRBV12-4 and TRBJ2-1; tentatively, D is TRBD1 or TRBD2 (6 bases each). The germline V and J ends were trimmed by 0 bases and 5 bases, with 8 bases remaining between them. There are 14 residues in the CDR3. The CDR3 nucleotides are TGTGCCAGCAGTTTAGCGGGGGGCAACAATGAGCAGTTCTTC. Translated: CASSLAGGNNEQFF.

This clonotype was picked up many times. The chain recombines TRBV6-5 with TRBJ2-1, with 10 bases identical to TRBD2. The germline CDR1 and CDR2 sequences are MNHEY and SVGAGI. With V trimmed by 0 bases and J by 8 bases, 7 bases remained unmatched. This CDR3 is built from 16 residues. This chain's CDR3 is CASSYSSASGGYEQFF. In nucleotides, the CDR3 is TGTGCCAGCAGTTACTCGAGCGCTAGCGGGGGTTATGAGCAGTTCTTC.

The chain carries TRBV20-1 and TRBJ1-1; the D is unclear. Germline assignment: CDR1 DFQATT and CDR2 SNEGSKA (reference sequence). CDR3 length equals 14 residues. Deletions cut 0 bases from V and 13 bases from J, with 21 bases between. The CDR3 spells CSAREGASSGLGFF. The CDR3 nucleotides read TGCAGTGCTAGAGAGGGAGCATCATCCGGCCTAGGTTTCTTT.

This clonotype was seen at least ten times. The chain combines TRBV7-2 with TRBJ2-7, with 9 bases aligning to TRBD2. The ends lost 1 base at V and 7 bases at J; junction bases unmatched: 8. The CDR3 spans 15 residues. Germline CDR1 SGHTA, CDR2 FQGNSA. CDR3 in amino acids: CASSLGPASGEEQYF. CDR3 coding DNA: TGTGCCAGCAGCTTAGGGCCCGCTAGCGGGGAAGAGCAGTACTTC. Together with reference TRBV7-2 and TRBJ2-7, the CDR3 gives the full variable domain: GAGVSQSPSNKVTEKGKDVELRCDPISGHTALYWYRQSLGQGLEFLIYFQGNSAPDKSGLPSDRFSAERTGGSVSTLTIQRTQQEDSAVYLCASSLGPASGEEQYFGPGTRLTVT.

This clonotype was seen ten or more times. This chain joins TRBV30 and TRBJ1-1; D ambiguous. The CDR3 length is 12 residues. The V and J ends lost 0 bases and 12 bases respectively, with 14 bases between them. Looked up from germline, CDR1 is GTSNPN and CDR2 is SVGIG (reference sequence). The CDR3 coding sequence is TGTGCCTGGAGTGTACGCGGCCCGAGGTCTTTCTTT. Translation: CAWSVRGPRSFF. The entire variable domain, with the rest obtained from reference TRBV30 and TRBJ1-1, is as follows: SQTIHQWPATLVQPVGSPLSLECTVEGTSNPNLYWYRQAAGRGLQLLFYSVGIGQISSEVPQNLSASRPQDRQFILSSKKLLLSDSGFYLCAWSVRGPRSFFGQGTRLTVV.

V usage is TRBV5-1 and J usage is TRBJ2-1; D may be TRBD1 or TRBD2 (7 bases each). The germline gives CDR1 SGHRS, CDR2 YFSETQ. The CDR3 is made up of 17 amino acids. V was trimmed by 1 base and J by 0 bases, leaving 14 bases between them. The chain's CDR3 is CASSLQSGDSSYNEQFF. The CDR3 DNA sequence: TGCGCCAGCAGCTTGCAGAGCGGGGACAGCTCCTACAATGAGCAGTTCTTC. Full variable domain (outside the CDR3, taken from reference TRBV5-1 and TRBJ2-1): KAGVTQTPRYLIKTRGQQVTLSCSPISGHRSVSWYQQTPGQGLQFLFEYFSETQRNKGNFPGRFSGRQFSNSRSEMNVSTLELGDSALYLCASSLQSGDSSYNEQFFGPGTRLTVL.